The sequence of this T cell receptor (beta chain) was determined in a study of blood T cell repertoires in COVID-19. Background on the study: PBMCs, B-cell-depleted T cells, or T cells provided the cDNA or gDNA that made up the material.

Profiling relied on immunoSEQ multiplex PCR, and the TCRdb table lists in-frame clones only, not all of them. The table lists about 270,000 clones, roughly nine tenths of them singletons. The CDR3 has 13 residues. The ends were cut back, 6 bases at V and 0 bases at J, with 9 bases in the middle. Per the germline V gene, CDR1 is GTSNPN and CDR2 is SVGIG (reference sequence). Input material: peripheral blood. The source is a man in his forties with active or convalescent COVID-19. The V call is TRBV30, the J call TRBJ1-3; D remains unclear. DNA of the CDR3: TGTGCCTGTCTGGGGAGCTCTGGAAACACCATATATTTT. This codes for CACLGSSGNTIYF. Full variable domain (rest looked up from reference TRBV30 and TRBJ1-3): SQTIHQWPATLVQPVGSPLSLECTVEGTSNPNLYWYRQAAGRGLQLLFYSVGIGQISSEVPQNLSASRPQDRQFILSSKKLLLSDSGFYLCACLGSSGNTIYFGEGSWLTVV.